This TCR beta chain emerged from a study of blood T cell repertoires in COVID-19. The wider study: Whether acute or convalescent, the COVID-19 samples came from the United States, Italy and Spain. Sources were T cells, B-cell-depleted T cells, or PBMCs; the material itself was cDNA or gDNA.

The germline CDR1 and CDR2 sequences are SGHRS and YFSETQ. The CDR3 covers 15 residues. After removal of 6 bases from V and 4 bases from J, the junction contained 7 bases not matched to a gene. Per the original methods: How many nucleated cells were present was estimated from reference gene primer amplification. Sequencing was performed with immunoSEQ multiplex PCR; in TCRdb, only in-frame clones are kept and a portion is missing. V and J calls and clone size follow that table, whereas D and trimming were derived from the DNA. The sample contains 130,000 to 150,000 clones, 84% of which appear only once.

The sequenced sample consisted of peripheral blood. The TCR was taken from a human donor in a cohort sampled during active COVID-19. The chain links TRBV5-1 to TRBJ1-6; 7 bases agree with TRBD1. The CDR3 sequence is CASKTGTPYNSPLHF. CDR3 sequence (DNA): TGCGCCAGCAAGACAGGGACCCCATATAATTCACCCCTCCACTTT.